This TCR beta chain was recovered during a study of T cells after posttransplantation cyclophosphamide. This clone occurred many times. Antigen specificity is unknown. Assay used: immunoSEQ multiplex PCR; TCRdb lists only in-frame clones, some missing. The sample contains about 38,000 clones, none occurring once; roughly 2.5% lies in the top ten. Study outcomes and limitations: Recipient CMV seropositivity and CMV reactivation strongly tracked TRB clonality. Donor-recipient repertoire similarity was low at 1-2 months, rising over year one.

This related bone marrow graft donor gave peripheral blood on the day of marrow donation. This receptor was obtained from a man aged 45-65 years in good health, CMV-negative, and a related stem cell transplant donor. The sequencing input was PBMCs.

The CDR3 region has the DNA TGTGCCAGCACCGGGACAGGGATCCTAAGGTCCGGGGAGCTGTTTTTT. Amino acids: CASTGTGILRSGELFF. The chain combines TRBV2 with TRBJ2-2; 9 positions match TRBD1. The CDR3 has 16 residues. Germline V gives CDR1 SNHLY, CDR2 FYNNEI. V shed 7 bases, J shed 6 bases, and the junction held 12 bases outside the gene matches.